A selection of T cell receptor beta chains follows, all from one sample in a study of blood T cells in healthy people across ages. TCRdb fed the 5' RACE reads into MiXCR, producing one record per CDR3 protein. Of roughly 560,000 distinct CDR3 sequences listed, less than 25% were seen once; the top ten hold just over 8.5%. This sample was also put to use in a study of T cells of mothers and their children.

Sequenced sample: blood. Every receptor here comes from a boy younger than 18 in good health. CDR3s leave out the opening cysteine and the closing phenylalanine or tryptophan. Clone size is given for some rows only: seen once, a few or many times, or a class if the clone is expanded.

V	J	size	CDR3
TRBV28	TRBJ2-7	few	ASRPRAPKEGGESSYEQY
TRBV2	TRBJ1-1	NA	ASRNRDRDLFGGKNTEAF
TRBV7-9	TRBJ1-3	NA	ASSAIVRASSGNTIY
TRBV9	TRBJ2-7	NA	ASNEGLADYEQY
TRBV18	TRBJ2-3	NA	ASSRRDYSD
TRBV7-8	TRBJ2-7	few	ASSLGRQGHRYEQY
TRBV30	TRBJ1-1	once	AWSPTGPEAF
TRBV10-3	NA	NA	ATNTGQGQETQY
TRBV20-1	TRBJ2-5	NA	SAPSFETQY
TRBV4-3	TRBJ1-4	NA	ASSQGGRGNEKLF
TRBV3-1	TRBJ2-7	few	ASSQEMRRRGFSYEQY
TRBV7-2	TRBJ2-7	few	ASSWPGTGGREQY
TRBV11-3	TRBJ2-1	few	ASSFPGLGQNEQF
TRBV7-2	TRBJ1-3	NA	ASSSNRNTIY
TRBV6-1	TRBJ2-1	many	ASIPEGTSELNEQF
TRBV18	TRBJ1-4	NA	ASSPRTGLDEKLF
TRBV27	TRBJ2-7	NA	ASSWAGGVTYEQY
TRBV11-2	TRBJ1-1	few	ASSRAGGDTEAF
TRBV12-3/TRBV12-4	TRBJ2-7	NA	ASSPPGTFSYEQY
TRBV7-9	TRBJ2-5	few	ASSLRGTQETQY
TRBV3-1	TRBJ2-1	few	ASSQEGLGYNEQF
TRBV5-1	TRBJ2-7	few	ASSLGAAWSSYEQY
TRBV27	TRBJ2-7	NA	ASRKRGGYEQY
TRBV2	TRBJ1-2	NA	ASIRSNRGGGTTTYGYT
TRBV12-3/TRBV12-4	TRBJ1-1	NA	ASRKNTGGSTEAF
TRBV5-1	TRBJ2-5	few	ASSNRLPMGETQY
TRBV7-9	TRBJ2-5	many	ASSSTSGSIETQY
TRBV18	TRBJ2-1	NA	ASSPLRVREFYNEQF
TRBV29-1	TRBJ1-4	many	SVLREEEKLF
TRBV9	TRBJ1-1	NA	ASSPSGGRGTEAF
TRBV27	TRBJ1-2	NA	ASSPRQGGYT
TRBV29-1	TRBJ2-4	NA	SGGRTLAKNIQY